This entry concerns a single T cell receptor beta chain. The antigen is not known. CDR1 and CDR2 from the germline V gene are LNHNV and YYDKDF (reference sequence). V lost 3 bases and J lost 0; bases outside the gene matches: 1. This CDR3 contains 14 residues. These data belong to a study of cytomegalovirus exposure and HLA in healthy donors. This PCR relied on a set of 60 Vbeta primers and 13 Jbeta primers. Clones were read by immunoSEQ multiplex PCR, and TCRdb kept only the in-frame ones, dropping some. The profile shows 150,000 to 200,000 clones, 70% of them singletons. Study-wide points: In a later analysis, an Asian-associated ancestry cluster reportedly showed fewer N-insertions than the roughly 650-donor mean.

The sample was PBMCs. The clonotype comes from a man between 18 and 29 years old in good health and CMV-seropositive. The V call is TRBV15, the J call TRBJ1-1; 7 nucleotides align to TRBD1. The CDR3 nucleotides read TGTGCCACCAGCAGGGGACAGATGAACACTGAAGCTTTCTTT. Translation gives CATSRGQMNTEAFF.